A selection of T cell receptor beta chains follows, all from one sample in a study of T cell responses to AZD1222 COVID-19 vaccine. Only in-frame clones appear in the TCRdb table, and some are missing; sequencing was by immunoSEQ multiplex PCR. Among 150,000 to 200,000 clones listed, roughly nine tenths were seen once. The sample here was peripheral blood, taken on day 0 of AZD1222 vaccination. These receptors all come from an adult in good health. Each CDR3 is given with its conserved first and last residue. A D gene is named only where the DNA matches it firmly. Size is omitted from some rows. Given values are once, few, many or a class for expanded clones.

j_call: TRBJ1-3; d_call: NA; clone_size: NA; v_call: TRBV5-1; cdr3_nt: TGCGCCAGCAGCTTGTCATCCGGGCCTGGAAACACCATATATTTT; cdr3_aa: CASSLSSGPGNTIYF
j_call: TRBJ2-3; d_call: NA; clone_size: NA; v_call: TRBV7-3; cdr3_nt: TGTGCCAGCAGCTTAAATGGTGCAGGGGGCACAGATACGCAGTATTTT; cdr3_aa: CASSLNGAGGTDTQYF
j_call: TRBJ1-5; d_call: NA; clone_size: NA; v_call: TRBV6-4; cdr3_nt: TGTGCCAGCAGTGAATCAGGGAATAGCAATCAGCCCCAGCATTTT; cdr3_aa: CASSESGNSNQPQHF
j_call: TRBJ1-1; d_call: NA; clone_size: once; v_call: TRBV28; cdr3_nt: TGTGCCAGCAGTTTGGCAGGGGTGAGGCCCCTAGAAGCTTTCTTT; cdr3_aa: CASSLAGVRPLEAFF
j_call: TRBJ1-1; d_call: NA; clone_size: NA; v_call: TRBV3-1/TRBV3-2; cdr3_nt: TGTGCCAGCAGCCGGGACACGGAAGCTTTCTTT; cdr3_aa: CASSRDTEAFF
j_call: TRBJ2-4; d_call: TRBD2; clone_size: NA; v_call: TRBV18; cdr3_nt: TGTGCCAGCTCCTACGCACTAGCGGGGATGAACATTCAGTACTTC; cdr3_aa: CASSYALAGMNIQYF
j_call: TRBJ2-5; d_call: TRBD2; clone_size: NA; v_call: TRBV10-2; cdr3_nt: TGCGCCAGCAGTGAGTCCTGGACTAGCGGGGGAGAGACCCAGTACTTC; cdr3_aa: CASSESWTSGGETQYF
j_call: TRBJ1-5; d_call: NA; clone_size: NA; v_call: TRBV4-2; cdr3_nt: TGTGCCAGCAGCCTGAGGCACGGTGATAGCAATCAGCCCCAGCATTTT; cdr3_aa: CASSLRHGDSNQPQHF
j_call: TRBJ1-2; d_call: NA; clone_size: NA; v_call: TRBV5-8; cdr3_nt: TGTGCCAGCAGCCTCGGAGACTATGGCTACACCTTC; cdr3_aa: CASSLGDYGYTF
j_call: TRBJ1-5; d_call: TRBD1; clone_size: NA; v_call: TRBV7-8; cdr3_nt: TGTGCCAGCAGCACTTATGGGGCGGACAGGGCAAATCAGCCCCAGCATTTT; cdr3_aa: CASSTYGADRANQPQHF
j_call: TRBJ1-2; d_call: NA; clone_size: NA; v_call: TRBV4-3; cdr3_nt: TGCGCCAGCAGCCAAGACAGGTCTAGCTATGGCTACACCTTC; cdr3_aa: CASSQDRSSYGYTF
j_call: TRBJ1-2; d_call: TRBD1; clone_size: NA; v_call: TRBV2; cdr3_nt: TGTGCCAGCAGTGTAAGGGGGACAGGTGGCTACACCTTC; cdr3_aa: CASSVRGTGGYTF
j_call: TRBJ1-5; d_call: NA; clone_size: NA; v_call: TRBV5-6; cdr3_nt: TGTGCCAGCAGCGAAGACAGTAGCAATCAGCCCCAGCATTTT; cdr3_aa: CASSEDSSNQPQHF
j_call: TRBJ2-3; d_call: NA; clone_size: once; v_call: TRBV27; cdr3_nt: TGTGCCAGCAGTTTATCGTCTGCGGCGGATACGCAGTATTTT; cdr3_aa: CASSLSSAADTQYF
j_call: TRBJ1-1; d_call: TRBD1; clone_size: once; v_call: TRBV10-3; cdr3_nt: TGTGCCATCAGGACGACAGGGGGCAAGTCCGCTGAAGCTTTCTTT; cdr3_aa: CAIRTTGGKSAEAFF
j_call: TRBJ2-1; d_call: NA; clone_size: once; v_call: TRBV4-3; cdr3_nt: TGCGCCAGCAGCCTCCTCCCCGGGACCCGTGACAATGAGCAGTTCTTC; cdr3_aa: CASSLLPGTRDNEQFF
j_call: TRBJ2-5; d_call: NA; clone_size: NA; v_call: TRBV9; cdr3_nt: TGTGCCAGCAGCGACACGGGACTTGGTAGTCAAGAGACCCAGTACTTC; cdr3_aa: CASSDTGLGSQETQYF
j_call: TRBJ2-7; d_call: TRBD1; clone_size: few; v_call: TRBV18; cdr3_nt: TGTGCCAGCGCGATGGTTGACAGGGGCTACGAGCAGTACTTC; cdr3_aa: CASAMVDRGYEQYF
j_call: TRBJ1-1; d_call: NA; clone_size: NA; v_call: TRBV7-9; cdr3_nt: TGTGCCAGCAGCTCTCCCACCATGAACACTGAAGCTTTCTTT; cdr3_aa: CASSSPTMNTEAFF
j_call: TRBJ2-3; d_call: NA; clone_size: NA; v_call: TRBV5-4; cdr3_nt: TGTGCCAGCAGGCTTCCGGACAGATCGACAGATACGCAGTATTTT; cdr3_aa: CASRLPDRSTDTQYF
j_call: TRBJ2-3; d_call: TRBD2; clone_size: once; v_call: TRBV7-2; cdr3_nt: TGTGCCAGCAGCTTAAACCTAGCGGGGGGTTCCCCCCCAGATACGCAGTATTTT; cdr3_aa: CASSLNLAGGSPPDTQYF
j_call: TRBJ2-4; d_call: TRBD1; clone_size: NA; v_call: TRBV18; cdr3_nt: TGTGCCAGCCGATCCTTTGACAGGGGCCCTGGCGGCATTCAGTACTTC; cdr3_aa: CASRSFDRGPGGIQYF
j_call: TRBJ1-2; d_call: NA; clone_size: once; v_call: TRBV5-1; cdr3_nt: TGCGCCAGCAGCTTGGAAGAGGACAGTGCTGGGTATGGCTACACCTTC; cdr3_aa: CASSLEEDSAGYGYTF
j_call: TRBJ2-7; d_call: NA; clone_size: NA; v_call: TRBV5-1; cdr3_nt: TGCGCCAGCAGCTTGGGGGAAGTAGCGAGGGAGCAGTACTTC; cdr3_aa: CASSLGEVAREQYF
j_call: TRBJ2-2; d_call: TRBD1; clone_size: NA; v_call: TRBV5-1; cdr3_nt: TGCGCCAGCACAACGACAGGGGGCCTCGGGGAGCTGTTTTTT; cdr3_aa: CASTTTGGLGELFF
j_call: TRBJ1-1; d_call: NA; clone_size: NA; v_call: TRBV7-6; cdr3_nt: TGTGCCAGCAGCTTAGGCGGGGGGAACACTGAAGCTTTCTTT; cdr3_aa: CASSLGGGNTEAFF
j_call: TRBJ1-6; d_call: NA; clone_size: NA; v_call: TRBV15; cdr3_nt: TGTGCCACCAGCAGAGCAGGTCGGGTGGGACATTCCTATAATTCACCCCTCCACTTT; cdr3_aa: CATSRAGRVGHSYNSPLHF
j_call: TRBJ2-7; d_call: NA; clone_size: NA; v_call: TRBV21-1; cdr3_nt: TGTGCCAGCAGCACCCGACACCCCTACGAGCAGTACTTC; cdr3_aa: CASSTRHPYEQYF
j_call: TRBJ2-7; d_call: NA; clone_size: NA; v_call: TRBV6-1; cdr3_nt: TGTGCCAGCAGTGAAACGGTACCTAGGGCCTACGAGCAGTACTTC; cdr3_aa: CASSETVPRAYEQYF